The clone carrying this T cell receptor beta chain was picked up many times. V shed 7 bases and J shed 3 bases, with 13 bases lying between them. Germline V gene data show CDR1 as MNHEY and CDR2 as SMNVEV (reference sequence). The CDR3 loop spans 13 amino acids. Repertoires were generated with immunoSEQ multiplex PCR, while TCRdb's copy carries only in-frame clones and drops some. The sample shows 60,000 to 70,000 clones, 57% of them seen only once. The sample belongs to a study of cytotoxic CD8 clonotypes in ibrutinib-treated CLL. This specimen was PBMCs, taken after 12 months of ibrutinib treatment. The rearrangement joins TRBV27 to TRBJ2-7, with a possible D match to TRBD1 (6 bases). The sequence was collected from a human donor with chronic lymphocytic leukemia. CDR3 DNA: TGTGCCAGCAAAGGGGGTGGACTCTACGAGCAGTACTTC. Translation gives CASKGGGLYEQYF.